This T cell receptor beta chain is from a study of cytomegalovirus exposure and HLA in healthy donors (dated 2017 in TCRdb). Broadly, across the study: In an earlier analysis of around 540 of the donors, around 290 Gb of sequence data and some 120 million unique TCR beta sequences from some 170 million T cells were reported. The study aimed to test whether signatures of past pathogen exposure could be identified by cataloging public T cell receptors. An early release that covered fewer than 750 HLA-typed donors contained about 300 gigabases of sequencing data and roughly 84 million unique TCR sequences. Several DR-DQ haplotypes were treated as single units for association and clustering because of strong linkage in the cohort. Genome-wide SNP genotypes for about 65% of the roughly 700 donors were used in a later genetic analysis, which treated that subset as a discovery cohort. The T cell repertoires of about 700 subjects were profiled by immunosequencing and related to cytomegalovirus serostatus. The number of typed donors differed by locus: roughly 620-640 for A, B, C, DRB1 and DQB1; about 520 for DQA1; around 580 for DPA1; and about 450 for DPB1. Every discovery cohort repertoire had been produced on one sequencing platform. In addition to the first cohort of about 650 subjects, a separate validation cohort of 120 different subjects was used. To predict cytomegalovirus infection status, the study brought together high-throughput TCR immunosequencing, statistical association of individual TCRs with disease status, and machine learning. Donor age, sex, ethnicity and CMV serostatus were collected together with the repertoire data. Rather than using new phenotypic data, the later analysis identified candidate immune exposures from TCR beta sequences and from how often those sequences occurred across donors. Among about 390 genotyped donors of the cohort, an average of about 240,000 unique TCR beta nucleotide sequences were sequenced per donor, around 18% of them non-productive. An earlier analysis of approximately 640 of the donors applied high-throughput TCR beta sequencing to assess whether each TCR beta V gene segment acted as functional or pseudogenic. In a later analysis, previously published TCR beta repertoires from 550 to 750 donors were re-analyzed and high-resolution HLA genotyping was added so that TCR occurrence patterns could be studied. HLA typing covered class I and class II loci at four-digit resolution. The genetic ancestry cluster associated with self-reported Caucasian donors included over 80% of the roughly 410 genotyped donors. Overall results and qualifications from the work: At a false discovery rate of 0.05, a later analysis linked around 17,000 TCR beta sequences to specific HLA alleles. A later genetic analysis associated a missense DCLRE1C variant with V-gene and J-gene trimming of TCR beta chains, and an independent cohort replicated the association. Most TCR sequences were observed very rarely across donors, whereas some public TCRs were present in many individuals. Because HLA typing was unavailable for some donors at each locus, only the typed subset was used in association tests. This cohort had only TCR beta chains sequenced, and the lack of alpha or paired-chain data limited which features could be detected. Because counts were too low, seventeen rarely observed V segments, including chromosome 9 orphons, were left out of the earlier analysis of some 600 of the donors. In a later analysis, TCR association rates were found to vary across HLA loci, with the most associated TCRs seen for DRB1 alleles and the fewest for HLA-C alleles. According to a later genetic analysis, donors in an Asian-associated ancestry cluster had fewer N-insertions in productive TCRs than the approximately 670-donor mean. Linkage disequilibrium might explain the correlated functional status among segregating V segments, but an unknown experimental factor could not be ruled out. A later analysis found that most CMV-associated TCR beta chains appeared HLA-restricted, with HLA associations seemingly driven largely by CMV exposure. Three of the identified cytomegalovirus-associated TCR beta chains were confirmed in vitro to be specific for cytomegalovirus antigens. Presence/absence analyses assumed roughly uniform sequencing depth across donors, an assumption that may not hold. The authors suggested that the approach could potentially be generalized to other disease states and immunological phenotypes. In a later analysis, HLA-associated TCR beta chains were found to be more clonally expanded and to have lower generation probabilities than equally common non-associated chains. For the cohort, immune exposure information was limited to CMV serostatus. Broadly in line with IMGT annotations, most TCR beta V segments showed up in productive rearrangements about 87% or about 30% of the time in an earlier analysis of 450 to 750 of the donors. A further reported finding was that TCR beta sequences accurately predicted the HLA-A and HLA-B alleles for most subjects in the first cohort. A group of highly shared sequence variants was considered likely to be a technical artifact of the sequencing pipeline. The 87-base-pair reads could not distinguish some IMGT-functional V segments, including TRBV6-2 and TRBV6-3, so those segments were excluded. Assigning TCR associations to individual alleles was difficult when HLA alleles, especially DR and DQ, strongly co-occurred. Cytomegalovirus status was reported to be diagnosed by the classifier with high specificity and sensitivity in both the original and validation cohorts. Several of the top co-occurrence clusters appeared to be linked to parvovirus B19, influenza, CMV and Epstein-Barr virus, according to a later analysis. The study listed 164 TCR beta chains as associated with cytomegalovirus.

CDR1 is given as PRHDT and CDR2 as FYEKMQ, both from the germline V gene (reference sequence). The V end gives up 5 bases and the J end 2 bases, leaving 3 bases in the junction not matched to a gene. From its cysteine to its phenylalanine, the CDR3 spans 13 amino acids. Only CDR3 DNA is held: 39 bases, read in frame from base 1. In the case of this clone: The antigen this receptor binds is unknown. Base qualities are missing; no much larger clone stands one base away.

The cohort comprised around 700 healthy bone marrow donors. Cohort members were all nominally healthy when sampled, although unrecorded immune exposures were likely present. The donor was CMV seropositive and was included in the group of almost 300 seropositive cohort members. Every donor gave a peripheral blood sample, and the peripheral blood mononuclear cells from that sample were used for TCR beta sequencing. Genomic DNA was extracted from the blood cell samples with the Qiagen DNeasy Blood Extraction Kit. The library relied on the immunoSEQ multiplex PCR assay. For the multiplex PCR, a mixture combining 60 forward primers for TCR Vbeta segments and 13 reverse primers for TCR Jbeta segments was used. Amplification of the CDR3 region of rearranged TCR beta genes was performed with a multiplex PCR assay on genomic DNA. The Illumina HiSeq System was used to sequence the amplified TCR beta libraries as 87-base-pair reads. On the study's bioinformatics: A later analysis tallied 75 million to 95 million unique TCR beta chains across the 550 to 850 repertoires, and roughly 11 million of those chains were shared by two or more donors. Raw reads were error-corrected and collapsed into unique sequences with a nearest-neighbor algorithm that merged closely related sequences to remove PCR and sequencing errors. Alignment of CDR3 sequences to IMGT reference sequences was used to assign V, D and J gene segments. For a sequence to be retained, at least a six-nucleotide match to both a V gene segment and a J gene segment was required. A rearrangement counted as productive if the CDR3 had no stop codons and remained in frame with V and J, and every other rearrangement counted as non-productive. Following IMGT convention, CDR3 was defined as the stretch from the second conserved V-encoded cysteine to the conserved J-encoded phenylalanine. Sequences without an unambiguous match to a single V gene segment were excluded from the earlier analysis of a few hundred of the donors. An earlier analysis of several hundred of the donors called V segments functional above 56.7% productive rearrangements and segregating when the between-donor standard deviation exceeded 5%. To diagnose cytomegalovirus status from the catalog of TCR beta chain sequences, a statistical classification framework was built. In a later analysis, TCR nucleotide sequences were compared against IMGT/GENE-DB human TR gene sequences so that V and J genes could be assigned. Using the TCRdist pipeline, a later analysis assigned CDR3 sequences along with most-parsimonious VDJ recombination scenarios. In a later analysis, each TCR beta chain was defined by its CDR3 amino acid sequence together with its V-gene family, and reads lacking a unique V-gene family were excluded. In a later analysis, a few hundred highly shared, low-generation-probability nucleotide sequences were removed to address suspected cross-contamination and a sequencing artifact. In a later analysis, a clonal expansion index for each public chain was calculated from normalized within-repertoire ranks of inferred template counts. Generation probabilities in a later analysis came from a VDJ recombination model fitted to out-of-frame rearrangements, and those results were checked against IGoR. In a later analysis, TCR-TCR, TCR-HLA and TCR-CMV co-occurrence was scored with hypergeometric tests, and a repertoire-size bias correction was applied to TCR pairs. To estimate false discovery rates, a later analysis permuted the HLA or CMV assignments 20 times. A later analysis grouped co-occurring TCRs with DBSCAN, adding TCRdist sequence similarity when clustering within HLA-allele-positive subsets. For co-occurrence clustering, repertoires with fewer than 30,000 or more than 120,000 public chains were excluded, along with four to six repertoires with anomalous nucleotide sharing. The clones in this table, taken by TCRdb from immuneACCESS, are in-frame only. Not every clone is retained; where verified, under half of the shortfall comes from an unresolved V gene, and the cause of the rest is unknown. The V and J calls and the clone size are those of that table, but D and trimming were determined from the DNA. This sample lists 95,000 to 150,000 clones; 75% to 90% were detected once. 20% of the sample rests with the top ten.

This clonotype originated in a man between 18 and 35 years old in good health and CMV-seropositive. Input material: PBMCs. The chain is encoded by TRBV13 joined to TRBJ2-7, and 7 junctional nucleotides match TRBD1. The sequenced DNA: TGTGCCAGCAGCCTAACAGGGGCCTACGAGCAGTACTTC. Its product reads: CASSLTGAYEQYF.